Listed below are T cell receptor beta chains from one sample, sequenced in a study of brain T cells in children with intractable seizures. Profiling relied on immunoSEQ multiplex PCR, and the TCRdb table lists in-frame clones only, not all of them. This sample carries 75,000 to 80,000 clones, more than 85% of them seen once, and the ten largest clones take roughly 1.4%. The source material was peripheral blood, sampled at surgery. The receptors shown here come from a boy under two years old with tuberous sclerosis and intractable seizures. Both conserved end residues are part of each CDR3. The D gene is left open where the match is weak. Only part of the rows carry a size: once, few, many, or a class if the clone is expanded.

- TRBD2 TRBJ2-7 TRBV7-6 TGTGCCAGCAGCTTGGGGACTAGCGGGACCTACGAGCAGTACTTC CASSLGTSGTYEQYF
- - TRBJ1-5 TRBV5-1 TGCGCCAGCAGCTATGACAGCAAGAATCAGCCCCAGCATTTT CASSYDSKNQPQHF
- - TRBJ2-1 TRBV10-3 TGTGCCGCCGTAGACAATGAGCAGTTCTTC CAAVDNEQFF
- - TRBJ1-5 TRBV6-5 TGTGCCACCTCTGATGGGGCTCAGCCCCAGCATTTT CATSDGAQPQHF
- - TRBJ1-2 TRBV5-6 TGTGCCAGCAGCCGAAGGGGGAACTATGGCTACACCTTC CASSRRGNYGYTF
- TRBD1 TRBJ2-7 TRBV30 TGTGCCTGGAGCACAGGACAGGGAGTCTACGAGCAGTACTTC CAWSTGQGVYEQYF
- - TRBJ2-6 TRBV4-2 TGTGCCAGCAGCCAAGGGCGGGAAAATTCTGGGGCCAACGTCCTGACTTTC CASSQGRENSGANVLTF
once - TRBJ2-2 TRBV6-5 TGTGCCAGTAACACCGGGGAGCTGTTTTTT CASNTGELFF
- - TRBJ2-1 TRBV19 TGTGCCAGTAGTATCTACTACCAGACAGTTAACAATGAGCAGTTCTTC CASSIYYQTVNNEQFF
- - TRBJ2-7 TRBV15 TGTGCCACCAGCAGAGATCGGCCGACAGGCTACGAGCAGTACTTC CATSRDRPTGYEQYF
- TRBD1 TRBJ2-7 TRBV5-1 TGCGCCAGCAGCTCGAAACCGGGACAGGGGGGATACGAGCAGTACTTC CASSSKPGQGGYEQYF
- - TRBJ2-7 TRBV3-1/TRBV3-2 TGTGCCAGCAGCCATCTACTGAGCGGCGGCGGAGGACAGTACTTC CASSHLLSGGGGQYF
few TRBD1 TRBJ1-6 TRBV10-3 TGTGCCATCAGACGGACAGGGGATTCACCCCTCCACTTT CAIRRTGDSPLHF
- - TRBJ2-3 TRBV11-3 TGTGCCAGCAGCTTAGGCGGTTGGGAAACCACAGATACGCAGTATTTT CASSLGGWETTDTQYF
- TRBD1 TRBJ2-5 TRBV7-2 TGTGCCAGCAGCTTATACGGACAGGGGCCCCCAGAGACCCAGTACTTC CASSLYGQGPPETQYF
- - TRBJ2-7 TRBV6-5 TGTGCCAGCAGTTACATACAGGGACCCTCCTACGAGCAGTACTTC CASSYIQGPSYEQYF
- - TRBJ1-1 TRBV11-1 TGTGCCAGCAGCCGGAGCAGGTCTGAAGCTTTCTTT CASSRSRSEAFF
- TRBD1 TRBJ2-2 TRBV19 TGTGCCAGTAGTACCATTCACCTCGACAGGGATGTTTCAGCCGGGGAGCTGTTTTTT CASSTIHLDRDVSAGELFF
- - TRBJ2-7 TRBV12-3/TRBV12-4 TGTGCCAGCAGTTCCGCCACACCCCGCGTGCAGTACTTC CASSSATPRVQYF
- - TRBJ1-1 TRBV25-1 TGTGCCAGCAGTGAATTGGGGAGAACTGAAGCTTTCTTT CASSELGRTEAFF
- TRBD1 TRBJ2-2 TRBV29-1 TGCAGCGTCCGGAGGACAGGGGCGAACACCGGGGAGCTGTTTTTT CSVRRTGANTGELFF
- - TRBJ2-5 TRBV7-6 TGTGCCAGCAGTCCCGCCGGGTATTGGGCAGAGACCCAGTACTTC CASSPAGYWAETQYF
- - TRBJ2-5 TRBV5-1 TGCGCCAGCAGCTTCGGAGTCCAAGAGACCCAGTACTTC CASSFGVQETQYF
- - TRBJ2-1 TRBV19 TGTGCCAGTAGCCACACGGCTGGCGGGCAGTTCTTC CASSHTAGGQFF
- - TRBJ2-1 TRBV5-1 TGCGCCAGCAGACCGGGACTCTCCTACAATGAGCAGTTCTTC CASRPGLSYNEQFF
- TRBD2 TRBJ2-3 TRBV13 TGTGCCAGCAGCTTAGGGGCTAGCGGGAGCCCAGATACGCAGTATTTT CASSLGASGSPDTQYF
- TRBD2 TRBJ2-5 TRBV13 TGTGCCAGCAGCTTGGAGCGGGGGCCTTCGGAGACCCAGTACTTC CASSLERGPSETQYF
- TRBD2 TRBJ2-7 TRBV2 TGTGCCAGCAGTCTTAGCGGGAGGTACAGGGAGCAGTACTTC CASSLSGRYREQYF
once - TRBJ1-1 TRBV12-3/TRBV12-4 TGTGCCAGCAGCCTCGACCGATACACTGAAGCTTTCTTT CASSLDRYTEAFF
- TRBD1 TRBJ1-6 TRBV19 TGTGCCAGTAGTTTCAGGGGGCCTAATTCACCCCTCCACTTT CASSFRGPNSPLHF
- TRBD2 TRBJ2-7 TRBV3-1/TRBV3-2 TGTGCCAGCAGCCTCCCCGGACTAGCTAGCTCCGAGCAGTACTTC CASSLPGLASSEQYF
- - TRBJ2-1 TRBV7-3 TGTGCCAGCAGCTTATACGAGCGCAATGAGCAGTTCTTC CASSLYERNEQFF
- - TRBJ1-1 TRBV30 TGTGCCTGGAGTCACCAGGTCGGGGCTTTCTTT CAWSHQVGAFF
- TRBD2 TRBJ2-5 TRBV5-1 TGCGCCAGCAGCTGGGGACTAGAGGAGACCCAGTACTTC CASSWGLEETQYF
- - TRBJ1-3 TRBV9 TGTGCCAGCGGAGGGGGGGATGAAGGAAACACCATATATTTT CASGGGDEGNTIYF
- - TRBJ1-3 TRBV19 TGTGCCACCATGGGGACGGTTCTTTCTGGAAACACCATATATTTT CATMGTVLSGNTIYF
- - TRBJ2-4 TRBV30 TGTGCCTGGAGTATGGCGATTGGGAAAAACATTCAGTACTTC CAWSMAIGKNIQYF
- - TRBJ1-6 TRBV5-1 TGCGCCAGCAGCCACAGGACCGACGGATCTGGAAGGGCACCCCTCCACTTT CASSHRTDGSGRAPLHF
- - TRBJ2-7 TRBV23-1 TGCGCCAGCAATTCAATACGGGGAAGGACCTACGAGCAGTACTTC CASNSIRGRTYEQYF
- - TRBJ2-7 TRBV7-9 TGTGCCAGCAGCTTGTTTTGGGGGGGACAGAGCTCCTACGAGCAGTACTTC CASSLFWGGQSSYEQYF
- - TRBJ1-2 TRBV20-1 TGCAGTGCTACGGTCTTGTATGGCTACACCTTC CSATVLYGYTF
- - TRBJ2-3 TRBV9 TGTGCCAGCAGCGTTGAATTCACAGATACGCAGTATTTT CASSVEFTDTQYF
- - TRBJ2-1 TRBV20-1 TGCAGTGCTAGTGACGCGGGAATCTACAATGAGCAGTTCTTC CSASDAGIYNEQFF
once TRBD1 TRBJ1-2 TRBV7-9 TGTGCCAGCAGCTTAGGCACGGGACAGGCCAACTATGGCTACACCTTC CASSLGTGQANYGYTF
once - TRBJ2-7 TRBV11-2 TGTGCCAGCAGCATCAGACTACCCTACGAGCAGTACTTC CASSIRLPYEQYF
- - TRBJ2-7 TRBV12-3/TRBV12-4 TGTGCCAGCAGTCCGGGACGCTACGAGCAGTACTTC CASSPGRYEQYF
- - TRBJ2-2 TRBV5-6 TGTGCCAGCACCTCTTCCTGGGTCGGGGAGCTGTTTTTT CASTSSWVGELFF
- - TRBJ1-5 TRBV18 TGTGCCAGCTCACCAAAGGGGGGAGGGGAGGGCAATCAGCCCCAGCATTTT CASSPKGGGEGNQPQHF
- - TRBJ2-7 TRBV15 TGTGCCACCAGCAGAGATCAAGTAGTGCAGGGGAGTTACGAGCAGTACTTC CATSRDQVVQGSYEQYF
- - TRBJ2-7 TRBV6-1 TGTGCCAGCAGTGAAGTCAGAGGAGGAAAATCTTACGAGCAGTACTTC CASSEVRGGKSYEQYF
- TRBD2 TRBJ2-2 TRBV11-3 TGTGCCAGCAGCTTAGTTGGTCTAGCGGGAGGGACCGGGGAGCTGTTTTTT CASSLVGLAGGTGELFF
- - TRBJ1-2 TRBV3-1/TRBV3-2 TGTGCCAGCAGCCAAGAAGTGTACGGAATCTATGGCTACACCTTC CASSQEVYGIYGYTF
once - TRBJ2-3 TRBV7-2 TGTGCCAGCAGCTTAGGGGGTGGGGCACCTAGCACAGATACGCAGTATTTT CASSLGGGAPSTDTQYF